The entry below gives a single T cell receptor (beta chain) sequence along with its context. Its antigen is not known. PCR amplification relied on 60 Vbeta primers (plus 13 Jbeta primers). Sequencing was performed with immunoSEQ multiplex PCR; in TCRdb, only in-frame clones are kept and a portion is missing. The sample lists more than 65,000 clones; roughly 71% were seen once. This specimen comes from a study of cytomegalovirus exposure and HLA in healthy donors. General study results and limits: Productive rates of about 87% or about 30% were seen for most TCR beta V segments in an earlier analysis. The majority of TCR sequences were rare, yet some public TCRs appeared in many donors.

Germline CDR1 reads SGHVS; CDR2 reads FQNEAQ. The ends were cut back, 2 bases at V and 3 bases at J, with 8 bases in the middle. The CDR3 extends over 14 amino acids. This receptor was taken from an older woman in good health and CMV-seropositive. Sequencing was performed on PBMCs. The chain combines TRBV7-8 with TRBJ1-5, with unresolved D. The CDR3 bases are TGTGCCAGCAGCTTAATGAGGGACAATCAGCCCCAGCATTTT. Protein product: CASSLMRDNQPQHF.